The sequence of this T cell receptor beta chain was determined in a study of T cell responses to AZD1222 COVID-19 vaccine. Whole-study findings and limits: Mostly white British, mostly female donors; authors suggested clonal diversity may be underestimated. Among those given AZD1222, only five or six were seropositive at baseline.

The method was immunoSEQ multiplex PCR; TCRdb's version includes in-frame clones alone and lacks a portion of them. The sample has about 110,000 clones, 87% seen once; the top ten hold around 4.5%. A remark on this clone: Its antigen is as yet unknown.

Germline assignment: CDR1 SGHTS and CDR2 YDEGEE. The V end lost 1 base, the J end lost 8 bases, and 15 bases lay between the germline ends. This CDR3 contains 14 residues. The source is an adult who received the AZD1222 COVID-19 vaccine. The starting material was peripheral blood, obtained 28 days after the second AZD1222 dose. The V gene is TRBV5-8, the J gene TRBJ1-2, with D perhaps matching TRBD1 (5 bases). This CDR3 reads CASSLLDRGDGYTF. CDR3 sequence (DNA): TGTGCCAGCAGCTTGCTCGACCGGGGGGACGGCTACACCTTC.